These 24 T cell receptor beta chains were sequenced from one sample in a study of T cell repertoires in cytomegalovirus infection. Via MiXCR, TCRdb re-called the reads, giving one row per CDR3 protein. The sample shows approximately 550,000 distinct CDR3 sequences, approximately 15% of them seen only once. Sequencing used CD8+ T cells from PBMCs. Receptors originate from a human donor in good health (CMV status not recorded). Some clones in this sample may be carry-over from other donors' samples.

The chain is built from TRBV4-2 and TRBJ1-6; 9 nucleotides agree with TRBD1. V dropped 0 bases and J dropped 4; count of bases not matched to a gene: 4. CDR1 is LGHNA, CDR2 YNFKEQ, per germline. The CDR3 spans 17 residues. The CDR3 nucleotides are TGTGCCAGCAGCCAAGACGGGACAGGGCAGTATAATTCACCCCTCCACTTT. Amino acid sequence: CASSQDGTGQYNSPLHF.

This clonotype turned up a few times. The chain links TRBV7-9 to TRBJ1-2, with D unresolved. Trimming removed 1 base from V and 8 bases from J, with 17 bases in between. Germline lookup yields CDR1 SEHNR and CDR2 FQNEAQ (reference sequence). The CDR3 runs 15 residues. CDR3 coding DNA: TGTGCCAGCAGCTTAGGTAAAGAGGTGTACGCCGGCTACACCTTC. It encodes CASSLGKEVYAGYTF.

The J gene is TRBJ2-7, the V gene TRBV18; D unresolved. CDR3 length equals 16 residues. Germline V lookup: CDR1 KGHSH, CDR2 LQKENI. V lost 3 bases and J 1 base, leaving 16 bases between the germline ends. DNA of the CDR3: TGTGCCAGCTCACCGTTTGGACGGCCTACATCCTACGAGCAGTACTTC. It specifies CASSPFGRPTSYEQYF.

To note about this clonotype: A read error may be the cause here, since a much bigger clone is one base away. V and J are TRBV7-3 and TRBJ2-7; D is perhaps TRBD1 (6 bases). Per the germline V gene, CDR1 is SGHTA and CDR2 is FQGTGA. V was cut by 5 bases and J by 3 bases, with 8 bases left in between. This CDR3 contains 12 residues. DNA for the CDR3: TGTGCCAGCAGCCAGGGGATCTACGAGCAGTACTTC. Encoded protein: CASSQGIYEQYF.

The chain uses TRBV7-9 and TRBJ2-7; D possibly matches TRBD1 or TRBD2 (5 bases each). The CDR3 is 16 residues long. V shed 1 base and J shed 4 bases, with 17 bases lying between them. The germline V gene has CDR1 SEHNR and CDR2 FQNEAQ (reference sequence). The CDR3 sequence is CASSLGRRDRAYEQYF. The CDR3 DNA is TGTGCCAGCAGCTTAGGGCGACGGGACCGAGCTTACGAGCAGTACTTC.

The CDR3 loop reads CASKGQGATYEQYF. The CDR3 nucleotides are TGTGCCAGCAAGGGACAGGGGGCAACCTACGAGCAGTACTTC. The genes are TRBV6-5 and TRBJ2-7; 12 bases are shared with TRBD1. V lost 7 bases and J lost 2; bases outside the gene matches: 3. Germline V lookup: CDR1 MNHEY, CDR2 SVGAGI. The CDR3 runs 14 residues.

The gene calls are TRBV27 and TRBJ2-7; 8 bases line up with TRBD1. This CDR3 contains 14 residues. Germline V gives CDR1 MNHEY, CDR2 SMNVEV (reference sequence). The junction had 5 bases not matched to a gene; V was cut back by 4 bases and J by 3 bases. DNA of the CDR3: TGTGCCAGCAGTTACGGGACAGGAGTCTACGAGCAGTACTTC. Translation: CASSYGTGVYEQYF.

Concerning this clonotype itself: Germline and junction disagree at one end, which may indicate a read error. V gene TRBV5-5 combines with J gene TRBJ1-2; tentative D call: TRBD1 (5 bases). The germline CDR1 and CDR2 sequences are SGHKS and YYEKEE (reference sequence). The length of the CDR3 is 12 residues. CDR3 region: CASSLVTDGYNF. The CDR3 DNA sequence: TGTGCCAGCAGCTTGGTGACAGATGGCTACAACTTC.

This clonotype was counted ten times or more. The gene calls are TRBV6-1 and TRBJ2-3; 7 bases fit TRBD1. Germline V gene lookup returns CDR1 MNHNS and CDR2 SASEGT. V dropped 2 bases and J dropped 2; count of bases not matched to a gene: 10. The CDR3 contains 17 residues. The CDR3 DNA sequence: TGTGCCAGCAGTGAAAAGACAGGGCGAGTCGCCACAGATACGCAGTATTTT. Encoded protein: CASSEKTGRVATDTQYF.

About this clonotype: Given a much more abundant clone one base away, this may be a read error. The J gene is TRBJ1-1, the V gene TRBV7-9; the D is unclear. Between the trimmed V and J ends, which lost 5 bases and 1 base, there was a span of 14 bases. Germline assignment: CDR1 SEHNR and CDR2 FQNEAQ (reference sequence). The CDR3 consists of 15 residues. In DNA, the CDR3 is TGTGCCAGCAGCCCCTTCGAGGAGGGGAACACTGAAGCTTTCTTT. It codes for CASSPFEEGNTEAFF.

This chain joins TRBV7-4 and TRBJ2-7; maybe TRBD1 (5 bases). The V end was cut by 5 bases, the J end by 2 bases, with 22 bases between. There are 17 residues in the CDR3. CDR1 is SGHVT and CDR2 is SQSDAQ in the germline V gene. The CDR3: CASSPPYPIQETYEQYF. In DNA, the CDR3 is TGTGCCAGCAGCCCCCCGTACCCCATACAGGAGACCTACGAGCAGTACTTC. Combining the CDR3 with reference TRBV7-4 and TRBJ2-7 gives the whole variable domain GAGVSQSPRYKVAKRGRDVALRCDSISGHVTLYWYRQTLGQGSEVLTYSQSDAQRDKSGRPSGRFSAERPERSVSTLKIQRTEQGDSAVYLCASSPPYPIQETYEQYFGPGTRLTVT.

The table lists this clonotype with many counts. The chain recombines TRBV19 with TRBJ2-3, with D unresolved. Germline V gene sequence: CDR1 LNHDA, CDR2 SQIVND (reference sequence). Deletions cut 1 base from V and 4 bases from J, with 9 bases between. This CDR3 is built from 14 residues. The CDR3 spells CASSIGIGPDTQYF. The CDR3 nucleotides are TGTGCCAGTAGTATAGGGATTGGGCCAGATACGCAGTATTTT.

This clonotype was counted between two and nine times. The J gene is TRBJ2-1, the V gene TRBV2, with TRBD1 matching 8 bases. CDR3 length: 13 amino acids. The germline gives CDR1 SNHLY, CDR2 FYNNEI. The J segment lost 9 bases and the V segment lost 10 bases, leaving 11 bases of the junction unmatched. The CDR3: CAIPDAGGSEQFF. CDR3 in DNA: TGTGCCATTCCTGATGCAGGGGGCAGTGAGCAGTTCTTC.

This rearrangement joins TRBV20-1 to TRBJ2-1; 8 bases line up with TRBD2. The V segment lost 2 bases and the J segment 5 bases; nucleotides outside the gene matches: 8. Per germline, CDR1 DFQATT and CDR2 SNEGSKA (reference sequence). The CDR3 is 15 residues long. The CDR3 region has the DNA TGCAGTGCTAGATTCCGGGGGGGGTACAACAATGAGCAGTTCTTC. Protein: CSARFRGGYNNEQFF.

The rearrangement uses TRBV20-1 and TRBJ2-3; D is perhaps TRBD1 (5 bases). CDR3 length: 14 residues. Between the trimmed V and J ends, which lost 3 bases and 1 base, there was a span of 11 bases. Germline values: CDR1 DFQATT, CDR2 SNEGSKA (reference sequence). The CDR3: CSARGHLGTDTQYF. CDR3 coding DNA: TGCAGTGCTAGGGGGCACCTTGGCACAGATACGCAGTATTTT.

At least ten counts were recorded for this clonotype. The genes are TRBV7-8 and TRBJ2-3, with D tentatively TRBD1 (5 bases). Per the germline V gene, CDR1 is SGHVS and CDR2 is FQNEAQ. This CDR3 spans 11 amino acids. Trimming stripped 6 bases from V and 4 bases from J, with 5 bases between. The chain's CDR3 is CASRGPDTQYF. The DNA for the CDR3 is TGTGCCAGCAGGGGGCCAGATACGCAGTATTTT.

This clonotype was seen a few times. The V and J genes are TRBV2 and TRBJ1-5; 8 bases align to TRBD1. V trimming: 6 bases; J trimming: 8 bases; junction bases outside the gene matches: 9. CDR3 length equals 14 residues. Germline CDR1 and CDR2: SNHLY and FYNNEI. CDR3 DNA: TGTGCCAGCAGCCTGGACAGGGCAGGAAAGCCCCAGCATTTT. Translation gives CASSLDRAGKPQHF. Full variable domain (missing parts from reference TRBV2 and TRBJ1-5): EPEVTQTPSHQVTQMGQEVILRCVPISNHLYFYWYRQILGQKVEFLVSFYNNEISEKSEIFDDQFSVERPDGSNFTLKIRSTKLEDSAMYFCASSLDRAGKPQHFGDGTRLSIL.

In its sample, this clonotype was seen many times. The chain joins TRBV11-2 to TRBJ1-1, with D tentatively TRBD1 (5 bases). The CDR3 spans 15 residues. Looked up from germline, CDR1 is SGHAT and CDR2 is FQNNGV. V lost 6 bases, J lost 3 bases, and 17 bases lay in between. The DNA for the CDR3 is TGTGCCAGCAGTTCCCCCATGGTGGGGGACACTGAAGCTTTCTTT. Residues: CASSSPMVGDTEAFF.

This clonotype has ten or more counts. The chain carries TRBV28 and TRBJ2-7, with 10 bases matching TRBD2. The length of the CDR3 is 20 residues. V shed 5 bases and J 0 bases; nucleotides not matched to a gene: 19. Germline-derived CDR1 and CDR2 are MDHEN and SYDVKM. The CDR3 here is CASSAPLAGGQLPLSYEQYF. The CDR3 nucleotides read TGTGCCAGCAGTGCCCCTTTAGCGGGAGGCCAACTGCCCCTCTCCTACGAGCAGTACTTC.

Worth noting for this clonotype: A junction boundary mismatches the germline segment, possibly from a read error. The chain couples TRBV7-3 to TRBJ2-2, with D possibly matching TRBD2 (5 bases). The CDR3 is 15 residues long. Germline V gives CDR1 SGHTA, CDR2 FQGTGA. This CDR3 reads CASNSEYANTGVLFF. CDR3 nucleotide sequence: TGTGCCAGCAACTCCGAGTACGCGAACACCGGGGTGCTGTTTTTT.

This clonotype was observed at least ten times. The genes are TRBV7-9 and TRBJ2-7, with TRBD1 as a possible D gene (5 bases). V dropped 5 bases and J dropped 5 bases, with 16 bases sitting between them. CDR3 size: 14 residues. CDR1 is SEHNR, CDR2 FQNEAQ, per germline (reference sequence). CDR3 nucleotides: TGTGCCAGCAGCCCAGCCCTCAGGGCCCACGAGCAGTACTTC. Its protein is CASSPALRAHEQYF.

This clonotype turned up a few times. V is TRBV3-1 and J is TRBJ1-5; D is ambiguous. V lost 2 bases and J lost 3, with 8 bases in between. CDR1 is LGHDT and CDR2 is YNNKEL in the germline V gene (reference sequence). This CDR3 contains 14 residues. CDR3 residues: CASSQSGVNQPQHF. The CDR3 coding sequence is TGTGCCAGCAGCCAATCTGGCGTCAATCAGCCCCAGCATTTT.

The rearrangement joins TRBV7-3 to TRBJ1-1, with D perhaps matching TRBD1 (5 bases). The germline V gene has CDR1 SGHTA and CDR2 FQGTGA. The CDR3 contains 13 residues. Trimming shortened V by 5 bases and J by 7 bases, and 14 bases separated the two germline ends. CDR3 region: CASSPLQGNEAFF. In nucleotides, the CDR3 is TGTGCCAGCAGCCCTCTTCAGGGAAATGAAGCTTTCTTT.

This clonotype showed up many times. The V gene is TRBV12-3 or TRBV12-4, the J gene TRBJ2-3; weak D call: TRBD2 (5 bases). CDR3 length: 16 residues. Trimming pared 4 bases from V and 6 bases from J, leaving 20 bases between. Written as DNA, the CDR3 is TGTGCCAGCAGTTCCACCCCTCCACCGGGATGGGATACGCAGTATTTT. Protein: CASSSTPPPGWDTQYF.